A single T cell receptor beta chain is shown here with its context. From germline, CDR1 is MDHEN and CDR2 SYDVKM. The CDR3 has 16 residues. Trimming removed 3 bases at V and 0 bases at J, with 12 bases between. This sample is drawn from a study of blood T cell repertoires in COVID-19. For the study at large: The United States, Italy and Spain provided the acute and convalescent COVID-19 samples. In each case, the material was cDNA or gDNA derived from T cells, B-cell-depleted T cells, or PBMCs.

Methods used by the authors: Counts of nucleated cells, estimated from reference gene primer amplification, were obtained. The assay was immunoSEQ multiplex PCR, and TCRdb's table has in-frame clones only and misses some. D and trimming were read from the DNA, whereas the V and J calls and clone size are those reported in that table. The sample has under 80,000 clones; over 70% are singletons. The chain couples TRBV28 to TRBJ1-3; D is ambiguous. The source is a human donor in a cohort sampled during active COVID-19. Material: peripheral blood. CDR3 protein: CASSLGTSFSGNTIYF. The CDR3 nucleotides are TGTGCCAGCAGTTTGGGCACTAGCTTCTCTGGAAACACCATATATTTT.